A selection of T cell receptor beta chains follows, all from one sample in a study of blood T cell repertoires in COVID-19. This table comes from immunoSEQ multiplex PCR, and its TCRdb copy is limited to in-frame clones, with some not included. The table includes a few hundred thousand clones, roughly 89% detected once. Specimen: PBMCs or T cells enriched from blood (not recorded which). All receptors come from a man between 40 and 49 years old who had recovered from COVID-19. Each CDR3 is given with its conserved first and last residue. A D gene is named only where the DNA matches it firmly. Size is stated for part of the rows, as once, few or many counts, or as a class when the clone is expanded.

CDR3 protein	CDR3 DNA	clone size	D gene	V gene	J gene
CASSPREGYEQYF	TGTGCCAGCAGTCCCCGTGAGGGCTACGAGCAGTACTTC	.	.	TRBV28	TRBJ2-7
CASSIESSGNTIYF	TGTGCCAGTAGTATAGAGAGCTCTGGAAACACCATATATTTT	few	.	TRBV19	TRBJ1-3
CASCPGWGYEQYF	TGTGCCAGCTGCCCGGGGTGGGGTTACGAGCAGTACTTC	.	.	TRBV6-5	TRBJ2-7
CASSPTFGGSGNTIYF	TGTGCCAGCAGCCCTACATTCGGGGGAAGTGGAAACACCATATATTTT	.	.	TRBV7-9	TRBJ1-3
CASSLRQGGEKLFF	TGTGCCAGCAGCTTAAGGCAGGGGGGTGAAAAACTGTTTTTT	.	TRBD1	TRBV7-9	TRBJ1-4
CATSRGQNQPQHF	TGTGCCACCAGCAGAGGGCAGAATCAGCCCCAGCATTTT	.	.	TRBV15	TRBJ1-5
CASSTRSGLAGEVYEQYF	TGCGCCAGCAGCACCCGGTCGGGACTAGCGGGGGAAGTGTACGAGCAGTACTTC	.	TRBD2	TRBV4-1	TRBJ2-7
CASSSDRGRDTQYF	TGCGCCAGCAGCTCAGACAGGGGTCGGGATACGCAGTATTTT	.	TRBD1	TRBV5-1	TRBJ2-3
CASSRTGGYEQYF	TGTGCCAGCAGCCGGACAGGGGGCTACGAGCAGTACTTC	few	TRBD1	TRBV3-1/TRBV3-2	TRBJ2-7
CASTYAGASGANVLTF	TGTGCCAGCACATATGCGGGGGCGTCCGGGGCCAACGTCCTGACTTTC	.	.	TRBV11-2	TRBJ2-6